This T cell receptor (beta chain) comes out of a study of blood T cell repertoires in COVID-19. About the study: The analysed material was cDNA or gDNA that came from T cells, B-cell-depleted T cells, or PBMCs.

Here immunoSEQ multiplex PCR was the method, and the copy in TCRdb shows in-frame clones only, minus some. The sample gives 150,000 to 200,000 clones, around 85% of which show up once; around 9.5% is in the top ten. From germline, CDR1 is SGHDT and CDR2 YYEEEE. Trimming cost V 4 bases and J 9 bases, with 20 bases left between them. The CDR3 is made up of 15 amino acids. This chain connects TRBV5-6 to TRBJ1-5; possibly TRBD1 for D (5 bases). Material: peripheral blood. The clonotype originates from a woman aged 80 or over with acute or convalescent COVID-19. The CDR3 DNA follows: TGTGCCAGCAGCGTCTACAGGTCCCTGGTGATGCCCCAGCATTTT. It encodes CASSVYRSLVMPQHF.